These T cell receptor beta chains were read from a single sample in a study of CD8+CD57+ T cells in acquired aplastic anemia. One entry per CDR3 protein, called by TCRdb with MiXCR from the reads. Of roughly 150,000 distinct CDR3 sequences in the sample, around 45% are singletons; the top ten hold around 0.96%. Sequenced sample: sorted CD4+, CD8+, or CD8+CD57+ T cells (not recorded which) from PBMCs. The receptors derive from a human donor in good health. CDR3s include the opening cysteine and the closing phenylalanine or tryptophan. A D gene is named only where the DNA matches it firmly. Size values are once, few and many counts, or a class for expanded clones, and some rows have none.

v_call	cdr3_length	d_call	clone_size	j_call	cdr3_aa	cdr3_nt
TRBV20-1	15	NA	many	TRBJ2-3	CSARPPFQSTDTQYF	TGCAGTGCTAGACCACCCTTCCAGAGCACAGATACGCAGTATTTT
TRBV25-1	15	NA	many	TRBJ1-4	CASSEGGATNEKLFF	TGTGCCAGCAGTGAAGGGGGTGCAACTAATGAAAAACTGTTTTTT
TRBV6-1	14	TRBD1	NA	TRBJ2-1	CASSAGTGYNEQFF	TGTGCCAGCAGCGCCGGGACAGGGTACAATGAGCAGTTCTTC
TRBV20-1	15	NA	few	TRBJ2-7	CSARDVRGQPYEQYF	TGCAGTGCTAGAGATGTTCGTGGACAGCCCTACGAGCAGTACTTC
TRBV7-3	17	TRBD2	NA	TRBJ2-3	CASSLGPGLAGTDTQYF	TGTGCCAGCAGTTTAGGTCCCGGACTAGCGGGGACAGATACGCAGTATTTT
TRBV10-3	15	TRBD1	NA	TRBJ1-1	CASGPGGGLATEAFF	TGTGCCAGCGGACCAGGGGGCGGGTTGGCCACTGAAGCTTTCTTT
TRBV29-1	13	NA	many	TRBJ1-1	CSVDGQPNTEAFF	TGCAGCGTTGACGGACAGCCCAACACTGAAGCTTTCTTT
TRBV29-1	13	NA	once	TRBJ2-1	CSAMPSGRNEQFF	TGCAGCGCCATGCCCTCGGGGAGGAATGAGCAGTTCTTC
TRBV10-3	11	NA	NA	TRBJ2-7	CAISSTYEQYF	TGTGCCATCAGTTCCACCTACGAGCAGTACTTC
TRBV15	15	TRBD1	many	TRBJ1-3	CATSRGGQTGNTIYF	TGTGCCACCAGCAGAGGGGGACAGACTGGAAACACCATATATTTT
TRBV29-1	13	TRBD2	NA	TRBJ2-5	CSVDGGAEETQYF	TGCAGCGTTGACGGGGGGGCGGAAGAGACCCAGTACTTC
TRBV19	14	NA	NA	TRBJ1-1	CASSTGTGNTEAFF	TGTGCCAGTAGTACCGGGACGGGGAACACTGAAGCTTTCTTT
TRBV10-3	13	NA	NA	TRBJ1-5	CAISDHPGQPQHF	TGTGCCATCAGTGATCACCCGGGTCAGCCCCAGCATTTT
TRBV6-6	12	NA	many	TRBJ2-1	CASSSDQHEQFF	TGTGCCAGCAGTTCGGACCAGCATGAGCAGTTCTTC
TRBV2	14	TRBD1	many	TRBJ2-7	CASSDRTGVYEQYF	TGTGCCAGCAGTGATCGGACAGGGGTCTACGAGCAGTACTTC
TRBV7-8	13	NA	NA	TRBJ2-7	CASNTIGIYEQYF	TGTGCCAGCAACACGATCGGGATTTACGAGCAGTACTTC
TRBV2	15	TRBD2	NA	TRBJ2-2	CATTGGLGTTGELFF	TGTGCCACTACGGGGGGTTTAGGGACCACCGGGGAGCTGTTTTTT
TRBV4-3	15	NA	NA	TRBJ2-3	CASSLRGGGGDTQYF	TGCGCCAGCAGCCTTCGGGGCGGGGGCGGAGATACGCAGTATTTT
TRBV19	14	TRBD1	many	TRBJ1-4	CASSRGLSNEKLFF	TGTGCCAGTAGCAGGGGGCTTAGTAATGAAAAACTGTTTTTT
TRBV4-3	16	NA	NA	TRBJ2-6	CASSQGGGFGANVLTF	TGCGCCAGCAGCCAAGGAGGCGGCTTTGGGGCCAACGTCCTGACTTTC
TRBV24-1	12	NA	few	TRBJ2-1	CATSTPLGEQFF	TGTGCCACCTCAACGCCGCTGGGTGAGCAGTTCTTC
TRBV19	15	TRBD1	NA	TRBJ2-2	CASSGDRGVSEALFF	TGTGCCAGTAGTGGGGACAGGGGGGTATCAGAGGCGCTGTTTTTT
TRBV4-3	15	TRBD1	NA	TRBJ1-2	CASSQVGQGAYGYTF	TGCGCCAGCAGCCAAGTGGGACAGGGGGCATATGGCTACACCTTC
TRBV7-3	14	NA	many	TRBJ1-1	CASSLTPGLAEAFF	TGTGCCAGCAGCTTAACGCCCGGTTTGGCTGAAGCTTTCTTT
TRBV2	14	TRBD1	NA	TRBJ2-5	CASTPDRAKETQYF	TGTGCCAGCACTCCGGACAGGGCGAAAGAGACCCAGTACTTC
TRBV10-3	14	TRBD2	NA	TRBJ2-5	CAISDTGGQETQYF	TGTGCCATCAGTGATACGGGGGGACAAGAGACCCAGTACTTC
TRBV20-1	14	NA	many	TRBJ2-2	CSAKLGTNTGELFF	TGCAGTGCTAAGCTAGGGACGAACACCGGGGAGCTGTTTTTT
TRBV11-2	16	TRBD1	many	TRBJ2-7	CASSLRGPGGGYEQYF	TGTGCCAGCAGCTTAAGGGGACCAGGGGGCGGGTACGAGCAGTACTTC
TRBV20-1	14	TRBD2	NA	TRBJ2-2	CSAGLAANTGELFF	TGCAGTGCTGGACTAGCGGCGAACACCGGGGAGCTGTTTTTT
TRBV5-1	14	NA	many	TRBJ2-5	CASSLTGNQETQYF	TGCGCCAGCAGCTTGACAGGGAACCAAGAGACCCAGTACTTC
TRBV19	14	TRBD1	many	TRBJ1-5	CASTPGGSGQPQHF	TGTGCCAGTACGCCAGGGGGTTCGGGTCAGCCCCAGCATTTT
TRBV30	13	NA	NA	TRBJ2-1	CAWSAYSVRGQFF	TGTGCCTGGAGTGCCTACTCCGTTAGGGGGCAGTTCTTC
TRBV10-3	15	NA	many	TRBJ2-7	CAISSPLRNSYERYF	TGTGCCATCAGCAGCCCGCTCCGGAACTCCTACGAGCGGTACTTC
TRBV6-1	14	TRBD1	NA	TRBJ2-1	CASSEGQVYNEQFF	TGTGCCAGCAGTGAGGGACAGGTTTACAATGAGCAGTTCTTC
TRBV7-9	13	TRBD1	few	TRBJ1-2	CASRPTGDYGYTF	TGTGCCAGTAGACCGACAGGGGACTATGGCTACACCTTC